The 25 T cell receptor beta chains below all came from one sample that was sequenced in a study of memory B cells and T cells in multiple sclerosis. Measured with immunoSEQ multiplex PCR; TCRdb has only the in-frame clones, and not every one. The data show 9,000 to 15,000 clones, approximately 84% seen once. What these receptors recognize is not known. CFSE-dim autoproliferating and CFSE-high non-proliferating T cells from unstimulated culture were sequenced separately. Cultures began with some 49 million CFSE-labeled PBMCs, unstimulated for six to seven days, with replicate wells pooled. Sequenced: PBMCs from blood kept in culture. These receptor sequences come from a human donor with multiple sclerosis.

The chain recombines TRBV5-4 with TRBJ2-2, with 9 positions matching TRBD2. Trimming at V came to 2 bases and at J to 6 bases, leaving 8 bases not matched to a gene. This CDR3 comprises 16 residues. Germline V gene sequence: CDR1 SGHNT, CDR2 YYREEE (reference sequence). The CDR3 region is CASSLVAGAPSGELFF. CDR3 DNA sequence: TGTGCCAGCAGCTTAGTAGCGGGGGCGCCTTCCGGGGAGCTGTTTTTT.

This clone appeared a single time. The rearrangement uses TRBV6-1 and TRBJ2-2; TRBD1 matches 7 bases. Germline V gives CDR1 MNHNS, CDR2 SASEGT. V trimming: 2 bases; J trimming: 2 bases; junction bases outside the gene matches: 8. The CDR3 spans 17 residues. The CDR3 coding sequence is TGTGCCAGCAGTGAATTTGGGCAGGGGGTTAACACCGGGGAGCTGTTTTTT. Protein: CASSEFGQGVNTGELFF.

The chain carries TRBV6-5 and TRBJ2-1, with D tentatively TRBD2 (6 bases). V was pared by 5 bases and J by 1 base, with 12 bases between. The CDR3 totals 15 residues. CDR1 is MNHEY and CDR2 is SVGAGI in the germline V gene. CDR3 sequence reads: CASSSRDSSYNEQFF. In nucleotides, the CDR3 is TGTGCCAGCAGTAGCCGGGACTCATCCTACAATGAGCAGTTCTTC.

The chain carries TRBV19 and TRBJ2-7, with 8 bases aligning to TRBD1. CDR1 is LNHDA, CDR2 SQIVND, per germline (reference sequence). The junction had 5 bases not matched to a gene; V was cut back by 5 bases and J by 5 bases. This CDR3 contains 13 residues. The DNA for the CDR3 is TGTGCCAGTAGTCGAGCGGACAGGGACGAGCAGTACTTC. Encoded protein: CASSRADRDEQYF.

V and J are TRBV6-1 and TRBJ2-7; no definite D call. CDR3 length: 11 residues. The germline V gene has CDR1 MNHNS and CDR2 SASEGT. V shed 5 bases and J shed 2 bases, with 4 bases lying between them. CDR3 in amino acids: CASSLTYEQYF. The CDR3 DNA sequence: TGTGCCAGCAGTTTGACCTACGAGCAGTACTTC.

The chain carries TRBV9 and TRBJ2-3; tentatively, D is TRBD2 (5 bases). CDR1 and CDR2 from the germline V gene are SGDLS and YYNGEE. With 0 bases removed from V and 4 bases from J, the gap between germline ends came to 12 bases. This CDR3 has 15 amino acids. The chain's CDR3 is CASSVGGVVADTQYF. As DNA, the CDR3 is TGTGCCAGCAGCGTAGGGGGAGTGGTAGCAGATACGCAGTATTTT.

The chain carries TRBV15 and TRBJ1-4; TRBD1 matches 7 bases. V was pared by 3 bases and J by 7 bases, with 8 bases of the junction left unmatched. CDR3 length equals 15 residues. CDR1 and CDR2 from the germline V gene are LNHNV and YYDKDF (reference sequence). The CDR3 DNA is TGTGCCACCAGCAGTACAGGGGCCCATAGTGAAAAACTGTTTTTT. It translates to CATSSTGAHSEKLFF.

V and J are TRBV4-1 and TRBJ2-7; D not certain. Trimming pared 1 base from V and 5 bases from J, leaving 12 bases between. Germline lookup yields CDR1 MGHRA and CDR2 YSYEKL. The CDR3 contains 14 residues. The CDR3 is CASSQVGSVHEQYF. The CDR3 nucleotides are TGCGCCAGCAGCCAAGTGGGGTCCGTCCACGAGCAGTACTTC.

As DNA, the CDR3 is TGCAGCGTTTCTCAAGCGGGAGGGAAATCCTACAATGAGCAGTTCTTC. This gives the protein CSVSQAGGKSYNEQFF. The chain couples TRBV29-1 to TRBJ2-1, with 10 bases matching TRBD2. Germline assignment: CDR1 SQVTM and CDR2 ANQGSEA. The CDR3 contains 16 residues. V shed 5 bases, J shed 1 base, and the junction held 8 bases outside the gene matches.

The chain links TRBV4-1 to TRBJ2-7, with a weak D call TRBD1 (6 bases). Between the trimmed V and J ends, which lost 2 bases and 3 bases, there was a span of 20 bases. CDR1 is MGHRA, CDR2 YSYEKL, per germline. CDR3 size: 17 residues. The CDR3 nucleotides are TGCGCCAGCAGCCAACCGGACAGTAGCCATAATAACTACGAGCAGTACTTC. It is translated as CASSQPDSSHNNYEQYF.

This chain joins TRBV14 and TRBJ2-1; TRBD1 agrees at 8 bases. The V gene's germline CDR1 is SGHDN and CDR2 FVKESK. The CDR3 has 15 amino acids. V trimming: 2 bases; J trimming: 5 bases; junction bases outside the gene matches: 5. CDR3: CASSQIDRGNNEQFF. The CDR3 DNA sequence: TGTGCCAGCAGCCAAATAGACAGGGGAAACAATGAGCAGTTCTTC.

The chain couples TRBV18 to TRBJ2-7, with 10 bases matching TRBD1. Germline V gives CDR1 KGHSH, CDR2 LQKENI. CDR3 length equals 15 residues. The V gene end was trimmed by 3 bases and the J gene end by 2 bases; junction bases not matched to a gene: 4. This CDR3 is CASSPTGTGAYEQYF. The CDR3 coding sequence is TGTGCCAGCTCACCTACCGGGACAGGGGCCTACGAGCAGTACTTC.

The rearrangement links TRBV5-4 to TRBJ2-7, with TRBD2 as a possible D gene (6 bases). Germline V CDR1 and CDR2: SGHNT, YYREEE (reference sequence). This CDR3 has 16 residues. The V end was cut by 0 bases, the J end by 2 bases, with 15 bases between. Here the CDR3 reads CASSLGSGTHPYEQYF. CDR3 nucleotides: TGTGCCAGCAGCTTGGGGTCCGGGACTCACCCCTACGAGCAGTACTTC.

This clone was observed a handful of times. DNA for the CDR3: TGTGCCAGCAGTGTATCGGCGGCGGGGTACGAGCAGTACTTC. This encodes CASSVSAAGYEQYF. The chain links TRBV6-4 to TRBJ2-7, with D possibly matching TRBD2 (6 bases). The CDR3 sequence is 14 residues long. The germline CDR1 and CDR2 sequences are MRHNA and SNTAGT. V was pared by 4 bases and J by 4 bases, with 14 bases between.

The rearrangement joins TRBV28 to TRBJ1-1; 9 positions match TRBD1. Trimming cost V 4 bases and J 1 base; bases outside gene matches: 4. Germline CDR1 is MDHEN and CDR2 is SYDVKM. The CDR3 totals 15 residues. The CDR3 spells CASSSPTGGNTEAFF. The CDR3 bases are TGTGCCAGCAGTTCCCCGACAGGGGGGAACACTGAAGCTTTCTTT.

The chain has TRBV11-2 and TRBJ2-2; 7 bases are a match to TRBD2. Germline trimming cut 5 bases from V and 1 base from J; bases unmatched to any gene: 7. This CDR3 has 16 residues. The germline V gene has CDR1 SGHAT and CDR2 FQNNGV. CDR3 nucleotide sequence: TGTGCCAGCAGCCCCCCAGGGACTAAGAACACCGGGGAGCTGTTTTTT. This translates into CASSPPGTKNTGELFF.

The chain employs TRBV7-3 and TRBJ2-1; 7 bases fit TRBD2. CDR1 is SGHTA and CDR2 is FQGTGA in the germline V gene. The CDR3 loop spans 15 amino acids. V was pared by 3 bases and J by 7 bases, with 9 bases of the junction left unmatched. The CDR3 bases are TGTGCCAGCAGCTTCGGGAGCGGGAAGGGGAATGAGCAGTTCTTC. Amino acids: CASSFGSGKGNEQFF. Based on the CDR3 plus reference TRBV7-3 and TRBJ2-1, the full variable domain is GAGVSQTPSNKVTEKGKYVELRCDPISGHTALYWYRQSLGQGPEFLIYFQGTGAADDSGLPNDRFFAVRPEGSVSTLKIQRTERGDSAVYLCASSFGSGKGNEQFFGPGTRLTVL.

This chain joins TRBV7-9 and TRBJ2-1; a weak D match, TRBD1 (6 bases). This CDR3 has 18 residues. Trimming took off 5 bases at V and 1 base at J, with 21 bases between the two ends. Germline values: CDR1 SEHNR, CDR2 FQNEAQ (reference sequence). The DNA of the CDR3 is TGTGCCAGCAGCCCGAGCCCCAGGGGCCCCCTTTCCTACAATGAGCAGTTCTTC. It encodes CASSPSPRGPLSYNEQFF. Full variable domain (missing parts from reference TRBV7-9 and TRBJ2-1): DTGVSQNPRHKITKRGQNVTFRCDPISEHNRLYWYRQTLGQGPEFLTYFQNEAQLEKSRLLSDRFSAERPKGSFSTLEIQRTEQGDSAMYLCASSPSPRGPLSYNEQFFGPGTRLTVL.

The rearrangement uses TRBV7-8 and TRBJ2-7; TRBD2 aligns across 8 bases. The CDR3 totals 19 residues. V shed 1 base, J shed 4 bases, and the junction held 18 bases outside the gene matches. Germline loops: CDR1 SGHVS, CDR2 FQNEAQ. The CDR3 spells CASSLDRFIGREGRYEQYF. The DNA for the CDR3 is TGTGCCAGCAGCTTAGACCGGTTTATCGGCCGGGAGGGCCGATACGAGCAGTACTTC.

This chain uses TRBV19 with TRBJ1-5, with D perhaps matching TRBD1 (5 bases). CDR3 length: 15 residues. V lost 3 bases and J lost 0, with 9 bases in between. Germline values: CDR1 LNHDA, CDR2 SQIVND (reference sequence). CDR3 sequence: CASSIEGYSNQPQHF. For the CDR3, the DNA is TGTGCCAGTAGTATTGAGGGGTATAGCAATCAGCCCCAGCATTTT.

This chain connects TRBV4-2 to TRBJ2-5; 9 bases are a match to TRBD2. Unmatched junction bases numbered 9, after V lost 0 bases and J lost 4 bases. CDR1 and CDR2 from the germline V gene are LGHNA and YNFKEQ. This CDR3 has 17 amino acids. The CDR3 here is CASSQDAGLAGTETQYF. The CDR3 coding sequence is TGTGCCAGCAGCCAAGATGCAGGGCTAGCGGGGACAGAGACCCAGTACTTC.

This chain uses TRBV9 with TRBJ2-7, with 8 bases lining up with TRBD1. CDR1 and CDR2 (germline): SGDLS, YYNGEE. CDR3 length: 15 residues. With V trimmed by 3 bases and J by 6 bases, 11 bases remained unmatched. The CDR3 DNA is TGTGCCAGCAGCGCACACTCGACAGGGGTAAGCGAGCAGTACTTC. It encodes CASSAHSTGVSEQYF.

This clone was observed a single time. The V and J genes are TRBV11-3 and TRBJ2-1, with 16 nucleotides matching TRBD2. The V gene's germline CDR1 is SGHNT and CDR2 YENEEA. This CDR3 is built from 19 residues. J was trimmed by 9 bases and V by 3 bases; bases with no gene match: 14. CDR3 sequence reads: CASSFYRSGLAGGPGEQFF. In DNA, the CDR3 is TGTGCCAGCAGCTTTTATAGGTCGGGACTAGCGGGAGGGCCAGGTGAGCAGTTCTTC.

V usage is TRBV5-1 and J usage is TRBJ1-2; a weak D match, TRBD1 (6 bases). This CDR3 region has 18 residues. Germline V CDR1 and CDR2: SGHRS, YFSETQ. The V end was cut by 3 bases, the J end by 3 bases, with 24 bases between. The CDR3 protein is CASSSQTGAFGIDYGYTF. In DNA form, the CDR3 reads TGCGCCAGCAGCTCGCAGACGGGGGCGTTTGGGATCGACTATGGCTACACCTTC.

The V gene is TRBV2, the J gene TRBJ1-1; no clear D gene. Germline CDR1 and CDR2: SNHLY and FYNNEI. The CDR3 covers 14 residues. With 7 bases removed from V and 0 bases from J, the gap between germline ends came to 12 bases. The DNA for the CDR3 is TGTGCCAGCAAGAGCGACGGCGTGAACACTGAAGCTTTCTTT. Protein sequence: CASKSDGVNTEAFF.